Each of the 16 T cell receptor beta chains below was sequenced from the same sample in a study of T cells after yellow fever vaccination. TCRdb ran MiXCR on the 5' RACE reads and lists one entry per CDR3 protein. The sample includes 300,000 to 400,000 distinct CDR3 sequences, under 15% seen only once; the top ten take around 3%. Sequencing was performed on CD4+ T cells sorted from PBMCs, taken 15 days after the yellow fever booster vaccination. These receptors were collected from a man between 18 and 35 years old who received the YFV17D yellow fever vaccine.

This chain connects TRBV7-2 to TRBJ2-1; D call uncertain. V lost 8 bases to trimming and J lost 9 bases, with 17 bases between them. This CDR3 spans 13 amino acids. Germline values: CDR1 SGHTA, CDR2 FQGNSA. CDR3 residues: CASSPPNPREQFF. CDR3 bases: TGTGCCAGCTCACCCCCCAATCCCCGTGAGCAGTTCTTC.

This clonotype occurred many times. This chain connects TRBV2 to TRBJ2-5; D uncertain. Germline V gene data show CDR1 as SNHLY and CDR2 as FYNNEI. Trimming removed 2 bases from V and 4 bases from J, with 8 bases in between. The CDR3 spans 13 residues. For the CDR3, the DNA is TGTGCCAGCAGTGAAAGTCAGCGAGAGACCCAGTACTTC. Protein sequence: CASSESQRETQYF.

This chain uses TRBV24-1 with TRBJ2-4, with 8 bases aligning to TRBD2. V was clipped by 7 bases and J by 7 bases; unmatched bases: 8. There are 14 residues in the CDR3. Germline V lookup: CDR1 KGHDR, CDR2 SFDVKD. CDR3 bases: TGTGCCACCAGCCCCGGCGGGGGGATTAACATTCAGTACTTC. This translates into CATSPGGGINIQYF.

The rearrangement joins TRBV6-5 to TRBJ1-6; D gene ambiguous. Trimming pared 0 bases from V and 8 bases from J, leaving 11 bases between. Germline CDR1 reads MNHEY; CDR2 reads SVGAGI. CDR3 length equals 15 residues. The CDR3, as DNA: TGTGCCAGCAGTTACTCGAGACCCGATTATTCACCCCTCCACTTT. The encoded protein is CASSYSRPDYSPLHF.

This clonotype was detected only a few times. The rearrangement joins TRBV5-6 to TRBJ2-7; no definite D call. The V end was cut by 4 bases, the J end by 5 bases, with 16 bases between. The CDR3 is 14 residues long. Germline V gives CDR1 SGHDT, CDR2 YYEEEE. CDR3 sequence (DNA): TGTGCCAGCAGCCGCCCGAACTCCGTCGACGAGCAGTACGTC. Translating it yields CASSRPNSVDEQYV.

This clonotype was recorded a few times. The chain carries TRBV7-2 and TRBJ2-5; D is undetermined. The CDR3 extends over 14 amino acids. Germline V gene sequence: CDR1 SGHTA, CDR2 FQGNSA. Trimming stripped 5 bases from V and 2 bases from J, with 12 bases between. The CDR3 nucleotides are TGTGCCAGCAGCGCAGGTGGAAGTCAAGAGACCCAGTACTTC. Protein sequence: CASSAGGSQETQYF.

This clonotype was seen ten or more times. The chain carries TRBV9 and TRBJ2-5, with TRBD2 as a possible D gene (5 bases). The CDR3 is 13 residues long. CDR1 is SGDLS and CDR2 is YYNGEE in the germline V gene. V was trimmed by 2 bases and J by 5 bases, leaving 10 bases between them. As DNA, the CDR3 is TGTGCCAGCAGCGTTACTAGTAGGGAGACCCAGTACTTC. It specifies CASSVTSRETQYF.

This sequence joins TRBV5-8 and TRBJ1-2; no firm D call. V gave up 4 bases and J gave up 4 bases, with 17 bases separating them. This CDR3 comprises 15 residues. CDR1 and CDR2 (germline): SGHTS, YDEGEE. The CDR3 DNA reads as TGTGCCAGCAGCCGCAGGTTTAACACCTCCTATGGCTACACCTTC. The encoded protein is CASSRRFNTSYGYTF.

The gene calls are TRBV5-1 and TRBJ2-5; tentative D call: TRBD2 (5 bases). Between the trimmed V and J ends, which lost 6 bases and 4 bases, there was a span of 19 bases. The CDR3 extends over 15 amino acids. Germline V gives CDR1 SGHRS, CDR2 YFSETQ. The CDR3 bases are TGCGCCAGCACCCGAGGGCCCTCAAGCTCAGAGACCCAGTACTTC. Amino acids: CASTRGPSSSETQYF.

For the CDR3, the DNA is TGTGCCAGCAGCCCAGGGACGCTACTCTCCACAGATACGCAGTATTTT. The encoded protein is CASSPGTLLSTDTQYF. V usage is TRBV7-9 and J usage is TRBJ2-3, with D perhaps TRBD1 or TRBD2 (5 bases each). The CDR3 covers 16 residues. V lost 5 bases, J lost 2 bases, and 17 bases lay in between. The germline gives CDR1 SEHNR, CDR2 FQNEAQ (reference sequence).

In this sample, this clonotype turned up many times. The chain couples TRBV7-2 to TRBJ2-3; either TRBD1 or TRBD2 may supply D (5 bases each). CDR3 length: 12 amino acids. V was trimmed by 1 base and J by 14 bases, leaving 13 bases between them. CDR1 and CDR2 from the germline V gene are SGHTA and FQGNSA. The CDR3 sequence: CASSLDHRLAYF. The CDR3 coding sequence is TGTGCCAGCAGCTTAGATCACAGGCTAGCGTATTTT.

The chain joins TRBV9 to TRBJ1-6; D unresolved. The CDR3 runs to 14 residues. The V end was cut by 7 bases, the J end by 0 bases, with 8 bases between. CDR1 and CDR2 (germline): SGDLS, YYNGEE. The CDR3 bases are TGTGCCAGCCGGAGTAGCTCCTATAATTCACCCCTCCACTTT. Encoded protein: CASRSSSYNSPLHF.

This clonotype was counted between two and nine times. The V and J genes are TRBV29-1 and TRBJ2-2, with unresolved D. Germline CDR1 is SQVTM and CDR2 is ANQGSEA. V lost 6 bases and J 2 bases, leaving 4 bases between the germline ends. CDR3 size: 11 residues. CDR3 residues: CSVSNTGELFF. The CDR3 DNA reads TGCAGCGTGTCTAACACCGGGGAGCTGTTTTTT.

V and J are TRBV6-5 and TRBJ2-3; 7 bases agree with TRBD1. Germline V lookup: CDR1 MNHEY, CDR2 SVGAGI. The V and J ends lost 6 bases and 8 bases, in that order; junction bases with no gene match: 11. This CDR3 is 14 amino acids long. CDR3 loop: CASRRYSEGATQYF. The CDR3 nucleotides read TGTGCCAGCAGGCGATACAGTGAGGGGGCTACGCAGTATTTT.

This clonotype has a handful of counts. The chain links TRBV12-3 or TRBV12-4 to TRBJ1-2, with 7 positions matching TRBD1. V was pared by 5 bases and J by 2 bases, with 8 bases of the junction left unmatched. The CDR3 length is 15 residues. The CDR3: CASSPRTGENYGYTF. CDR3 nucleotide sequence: TGTGCCAGCAGTCCCAGGACAGGAGAGAACTATGGCTACACCTTC.

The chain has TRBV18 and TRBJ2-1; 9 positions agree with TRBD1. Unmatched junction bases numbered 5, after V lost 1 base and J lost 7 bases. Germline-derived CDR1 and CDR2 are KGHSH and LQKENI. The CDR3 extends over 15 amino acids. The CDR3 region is CASSPLTGGVNEQFF. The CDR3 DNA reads TGTGCCAGCTCACCACTGACAGGGGGTGTTAATGAGCAGTTCTTC.